The clone carrying this T cell receptor beta chain was picked up many times. As yet, its antigen is unknown. Germline assignment: CDR1 SNHLY and CDR2 FYNNEI. The CDR3 extends over 14 amino acids. V lost 5 bases and J 1 base, leaving 11 bases between the germline ends. The data are from a study of T cells in Graves' hyperthyroidism and ophthalmopathy. Notes on the study in general: Blood also showed most of the thyroid clonotypes that were expanded above 0.001.

TCR beta CDR3 region amplification was performed from RNA transcripts. HTBI primers drove first-round RT-PCR of the TCR CDR3. TCRdb reprocessed the multiplex PCR reads via MiXCR and lists one record per CDR3 protein. Of more than 450,000 distinct CDR3 sequences detected, 15% to 20% appear once; the ten largest clones hold 40% to 50%. Exclusions: uncontrolled infection, other autoimmune disease, pregnancy, lactation. Orbital computed tomography and thyroid ultrasound, together with serum TRAb and thyroxine and clinical symptoms, were used for diagnoses. A 10 ml volume of fresh peripheral blood provided the PBMCs.

This receptor was identified in a man aged 35 to 55 with Graves' ophthalmopathy. Sequenced: blood. The chain has TRBV2 and TRBJ1-1; TRBD1 might be the D (5 bases). The CDR3 region is CASSRGRQNTEAFF. DNA of the CDR3: TGTGCCAGCAGTCGGGGGAGACAGAACACTGAAGCTTTCTTT.